This TCR beta chain originates from a study of T cell responses to AZD1222 COVID-19 vaccine. Study outcomes and limitations: Just 5 to 7 AZD1222 recipients tested seropositive at baseline. Spike-wide vaccine-associated CD4 TCRs dominated at 160-218 and 743-854. Donors were chiefly white British, with a greater number of females, and clonal diversity was perhaps underestimated.

Deletions cut 3 bases from V and 8 bases from J, with 5 bases between. CDR3 size: 11 residues. Germline CDR1 MNHEY, CDR2 SVGEGT. TCRdb's copy holds only in-frame clones and misses some; the assay was immunoSEQ multiplex PCR. Of 90,000 to 120,000 clones in the sample, 85% to 95% are singletons; the top ten hold 6.2%. Second doses were pooled across both intervals (about 4 or about 12 weeks). Notes on this clone: What it recognizes is unknown. Additional DNA sequences in this sample encode the identical CDR3.

The sequence was obtained from an adult who received the AZD1222 COVID-19 vaccine. Sequencing used peripheral blood, obtained 28 days after the second AZD1222 dose. V usage is TRBV6-2 or TRBV6-3 and J usage is TRBJ2-1; no reliable D call. The CDR3 DNA reads as TGTGCCAGCAGTTATGGGGATGAGCAGTTCTTC. This encodes CASSYGDEQFF.